The rows below give T cell receptor beta chains drawn from one sample of a study of identical twins. Each CDR3 protein gets one entry after TCRdb re-called the 5' RACE reads with MiXCR. This sample has fewer than 800,000 distinct CDR3 sequences, with 7.1% found just once. The same sample was also studied in work on yellow fever vaccine responses in identical twins.

Source material: PBMCs. The receptors were gathered from a woman between 18 and 29 years old in good health. The CDR3 runs from the conserved cysteine through the conserved F or W. Each record gives: V gene, CDR3 length, clone size, J gene, D gene, CDR3 protein, CDR3 DNA. D genes are given only for firm matches. A row's size may be missing; if present it is once, few, many or a size class.

TRBV4-2	16	NA	TRBJ2-3	NA	CASSQDPPGSSDTQYF	TGTGCCAGCAGCCAAGATCCTCCAGGGAGCTCAGATACGCAGTATTTT
TRBV20-1	14	many	TRBJ2-3	TRBD2	CSARPSGRTDTQYF	TGCAGTGCTAGGCCTAGCGGACGCACAGATACGCAGTATTTT
TRBV2	18	NA	TRBJ2-1	TRBD2	CASCPRPGTSGRRNEQFF	TGTGCCAGCTGTCCCCGACCCGGGACTAGCGGGAGGCGCAATGAGCAGTTCTTC
TRBV12-3/TRBV12-4	18	few	TRBJ2-7	TRBD2	CTFSLYRLAGTNSYEQYF	TGTACCTTCAGTTTATACAGACTAGCGGGCACTAACTCCTACGAGCAGTACTTC
TRBV5-1	13	NA	TRBJ1-2	NA	CASSPQVDYGYTF	TGCGCCAGCAGCCCACAGGTGGACTATGGCTACACCTTC
TRBV9	14	NA	TRBJ1-1	NA	CASSEGGRNTEAFF	TGTGCCAGCAGCGAGGGGGGCCGGAACACTGAAGCTTTCTTT
TRBV5-1	14	few	TRBJ1-1	NA	CASSLEFMNTEAFF	TGCGCCAGCAGCTTGGAGTTCATGAACACTGAAGCTTTCTTT
TRBV7-2	15	few	TRBJ2-1	NA	CASSPGGTVHNEQFF	TGTGCCAGCAGCCCGGGGGGGACAGTGCACAATGAGCAGTTCTTC
TRBV6-5	15	NA	TRBJ2-3	NA	CASSYDRWRTDTQYF	TGTGCCAGCAGTTACGATCGGTGGCGCACAGATACGCAGTATTTT
TRBV12-3/TRBV12-4	13	NA	TRBJ1-4	NA	CASSFETDEKLFF	TGTGCCAGCAGTTTCGAGACGGATGAAAAACTGTTTTTT
TRBV28	17	many	TRBJ2-1	NA	CASSSPGLQASYNEQFF	TGTGCCAGCAGTTCGCCAGGATTGCAGGCTAGCTACAATGAGCAGTTCTTC
TRBV6-5	13	few	TRBJ2-1	NA	CASSYSTLREQFF	TGTGCCAGCAGTTATTCCACACTCCGGGAGCAGTTCTTC
TRBV10-3	14	many	TRBJ2-2	TRBD1	CATNRDRVTGELFF	TGTGCCACCAACAGGGACAGGGTGACCGGGGAGCTGTTTTTT
TRBV12-3/TRBV12-4	12	NA	TRBJ2-2	NA	CASSLASGELFF	TGTGCCAGCAGTTTAGCGTCCGGGGAGCTGTTTTTT
TRBV12-3/TRBV12-4	14	NA	TRBJ2-3	NA	CASRAGTYTDTQYF	TGTGCCAGCAGGGCCGGGACTTATACAGATACGCAGTATTTT
TRBV11-2	13	NA	TRBJ2-1	NA	CASRQGRYNEQFF	TGTGCCAGCAGGCAGGGGAGGTACAATGAGCAGTTCTTC
TRBV4-1	14	few	TRBJ2-1	NA	CASSQVPKRDEQFF	TGCGCCAGCAGCCAAGTCCCGAAGAGAGATGAGCAGTTCTTC
TRBV11-2	15	few	TRBJ2-2	TRBD2	CASSRKRERTGELFF	TGTGCCAGCAGCCGTAAGCGGGAGCGGACCGGGGAGCTGTTTTTT
TRBV6-5	18	few	TRBJ2-2	TRBD1	CASSYSRSTGRVTGELFF	TGTGCCAGCAGTTACTCACGCTCGACAGGGCGGGTCACCGGGGAGCTGTTTTTT
TRBV29-1	13	NA	TRBJ1-1	NA	CSATTDRNTEAFF	TGCAGCGCCACTACGGACAGGAACACTGAAGCTTTCTTT
TRBV20-1	18	few	TRBJ2-3	TRBD2	CSARDLAGESPSVSTQYF	TGCAGTGCTAGAGATTTGGCGGGAGAGAGTCCCAGTGTTAGTACGCAGTATTTT
TRBV12-3/TRBV12-4	16	many	TRBJ2-3	TRBD2	CASSHQAGASTDTQYF	TGTGCCAGCAGCCACCAAGCGGGGGCTAGCACAGATACGCAGTATTTT
TRBV5-5	14	few	TRBJ2-2	TRBD2	CASSPGGSDGELFF	TGTGCCAGCAGCCCGGGAGGGTCGGACGGGGAGCTGTTTTTT
TRBV5-6	13	NA	TRBJ2-1	NA	CASSLAWGNEQFF	TGTGCCAGCAGCTTGGCCTGGGGCAATGAGCAGTTCTTC
TRBV28	12	NA	TRBJ2-3	NA	CASSSKPDTQYF	TGTGCCAGCAGTTCTAAACCAGATACGCAGTATTTT
TRBV9	17	NA	TRBJ1-5	TRBD1	CASSPFSGTGSNQPQHF	TGTGCCAGCAGCCCATTCTCCGGGACAGGAAGCAATCAGCCCCAGCATTTT
TRBV11-2	16	few	TRBJ2-2	TRBD2	CASSRLGGSNTGELFF	TGTGCCAGCAGCCGCCTGGGGGGGAGCAACACCGGGGAGCTGTTTTTT
TRBV7-9	15	NA	TRBJ2-7	NA	CASSGAEGESYEQYF	TGTGCCAGCAGCGGCGCAGAGGGGGAGTCCTACGAGCAGTACTTC
TRBV28	15	NA	TRBJ2-2	TRBD2	CASSFRGSVTGELFF	TGTGCCAGCAGTTTCCGCGGGAGCGTGACCGGGGAGCTGTTTTTT
TRBV12-3/TRBV12-4	13	NA	TRBJ1-2	TRBD1	CASTLQGADGYTF	TGTGCCAGCACCTTACAGGGGGCTGATGGCTACACCTTC
TRBV7-2	12	NA	TRBJ2-1	NA	CASSRHSREQFF	TGTGCCAGCAGCCGACACAGTAGGGAGCAGTTCTTC
TRBV29-1	13	NA	TRBJ1-1	TRBD1	CSVPTGGNTEAFF	TGCAGCGTTCCCACAGGGGGGAATACTGAAGCTTTCTTT
TRBV12-3/TRBV12-4	13	few	TRBJ2-2	NA	CASSQLDPGELFF	TGTGCCAGCAGCCAACTAGACCCCGGGGAGCTGTTTTTT
TRBV2	14	many	TRBJ2-1	TRBD1	CASQVGQGLHEQFF	TGTGCCAGCCAAGTGGGACAGGGACTGCATGAGCAGTTCTTC
TRBV7-9	15	NA	TRBJ2-6	NA	CASSLYPSGANVLTF	TGTGCCAGCAGCTTATACCCCTCTGGGGCCAACGTCCTGACTTTC
TRBV2	14	NA	TRBJ2-7	NA	CASSEESDPGEQYF	TGTGCCAGCAGTGAAGAATCTGATCCAGGCGAGCAGTACTTC
TRBV5-1	15	few	TRBJ1-6	TRBD1	CASSLAGTGNSPLHF	TGCGCCAGCAGCCTCGCCGGGACAGGAAATTCACCCCTCCACTTT
TRBV7-8	16	many	TRBJ1-5	NA	CASSLIGADGNQPQHF	TGTGCCAGCAGCTTAATAGGGGCGGATGGCAATCAGCCCCAGCATTTT
TRBV20-1	18	many	TRBJ2-1	TRBD2	CSAREPHPGLAGSNEQFF	TGCAGTGCTAGAGAACCTCACCCGGGACTAGCGGGATCCAATGAGCAGTTCTTC
TRBV27	12	NA	TRBJ1-5	NA	CASSSGAQPQHF	TGTGCCAGCAGTTCCGGGGCTCAGCCCCAGCATTTT
TRBV6-2/TRBV6-3	15	few	TRBJ2-5	NA	CASSYLGTYQETQYF	TGTGCCAGCAGTTACTTGGGAACGTACCAAGAGACCCAGTACTTC
TRBV12-3/TRBV12-4	15	NA	TRBJ2-5	TRBD2	CASSYQRRGGETQYF	TGTGCCAGCAGCTATCAACGACGGGGGGGAGAGACCCAGTACTTC
TRBV5-6	13	NA	TRBJ2-1	NA	CASSSRFGNEQFF	TGTGCCAGCAGCTCTAGGTTCGGCAATGAGCAGTTCTTC
TRBV5-1	18	many	TRBJ2-3	TRBD2	CASTGRAGGLAATDTQYF	TGCGCCAGCACAGGGAGGGCCGGAGGCTTGGCAGCCACAGATACGCAGTATTTT
TRBV12-3/TRBV12-4	14	many	TRBJ2-6	NA	CASSFHAGANVLTF	TGTGCCAGCAGTTTTCATGCTGGGGCCAACGTCCTGACTTTC
TRBV3-1	19	NA	TRBJ2-1	TRBD2	CASSQDSVSRLAGANEQFF	TGTGCCAGCAGCCAAGATTCGGTATCCCGTCTAGCGGGAGCCAATGAGCAGTTCTTC
TRBV10-3	16	NA	TRBJ1-1	NA	CAISENPGQTNTEAFF	TGTGCCATCAGTGAGAACCCAGGACAAACGAACACTGAAGCTTTCTTT
TRBV11-2	18	few	TRBJ2-3	TRBD2	CASSLRLAGGLSSDTQYF	TGTGCCAGCAGCTTACGACTAGCGGGGGGACTTTCGTCAGATACGCAGTATTTT
TRBV5-1	15	many	TRBJ2-1	NA	CASSPEGDPLNEQFF	TGCGCCAGCAGCCCGGAAGGGGACCCCCTGAATGAGCAGTTCTTC